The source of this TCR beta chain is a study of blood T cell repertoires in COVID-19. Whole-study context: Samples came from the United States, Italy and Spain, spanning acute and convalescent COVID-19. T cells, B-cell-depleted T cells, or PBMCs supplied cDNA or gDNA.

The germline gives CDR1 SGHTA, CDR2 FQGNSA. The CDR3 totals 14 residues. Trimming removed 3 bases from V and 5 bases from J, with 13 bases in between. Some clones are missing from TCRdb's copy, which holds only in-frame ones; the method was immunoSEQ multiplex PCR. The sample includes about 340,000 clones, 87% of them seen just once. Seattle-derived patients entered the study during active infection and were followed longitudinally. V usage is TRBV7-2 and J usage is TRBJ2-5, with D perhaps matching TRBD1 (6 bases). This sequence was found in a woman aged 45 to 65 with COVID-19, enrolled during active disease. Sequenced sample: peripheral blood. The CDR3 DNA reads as TGTGCCAGCAGCTTCCCTACAGGGACGGAGACCCAGTACTTC. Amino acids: CASSFPTGTETQYF.